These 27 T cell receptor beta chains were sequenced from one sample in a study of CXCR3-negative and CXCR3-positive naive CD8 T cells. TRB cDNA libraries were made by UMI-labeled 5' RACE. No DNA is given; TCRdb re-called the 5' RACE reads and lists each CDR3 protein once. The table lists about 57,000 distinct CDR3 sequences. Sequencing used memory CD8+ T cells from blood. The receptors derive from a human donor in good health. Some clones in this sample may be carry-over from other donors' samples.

CDR3 in amino acids: CASSLNSGGRETQYF. The rearrangement joins TRBV7-2 to TRBJ2-5; TCRdb's D call of TRBD2 is untestable without DNA. The length of the CDR3 is 15 residues. In germline, CDR1 is SGHTA, CDR2 FQGNSA.

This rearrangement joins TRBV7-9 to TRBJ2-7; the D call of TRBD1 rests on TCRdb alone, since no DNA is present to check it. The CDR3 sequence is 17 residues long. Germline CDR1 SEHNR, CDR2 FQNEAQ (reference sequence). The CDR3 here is CASSSSNSVAGGYEQYF.

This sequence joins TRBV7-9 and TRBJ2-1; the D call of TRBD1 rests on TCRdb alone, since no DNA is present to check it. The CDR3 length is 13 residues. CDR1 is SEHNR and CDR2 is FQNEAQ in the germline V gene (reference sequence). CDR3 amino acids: CASSSTAYNEQFF.

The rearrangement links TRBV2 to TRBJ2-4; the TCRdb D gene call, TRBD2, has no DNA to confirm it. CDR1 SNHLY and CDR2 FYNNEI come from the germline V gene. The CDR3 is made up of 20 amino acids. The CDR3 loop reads CASSDSYELAGAEAKNIQYF.

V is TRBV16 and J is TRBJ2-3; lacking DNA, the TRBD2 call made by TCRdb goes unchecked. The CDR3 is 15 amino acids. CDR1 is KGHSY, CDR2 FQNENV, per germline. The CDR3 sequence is CASSQFGGPTDTQYF.

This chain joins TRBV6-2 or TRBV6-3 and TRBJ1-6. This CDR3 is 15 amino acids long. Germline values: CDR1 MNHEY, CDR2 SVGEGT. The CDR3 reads CASSPYEVVNSPLHF.

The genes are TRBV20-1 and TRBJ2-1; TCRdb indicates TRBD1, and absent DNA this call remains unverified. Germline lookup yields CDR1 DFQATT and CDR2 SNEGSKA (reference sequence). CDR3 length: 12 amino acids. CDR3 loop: CSAARGLNEQFF.

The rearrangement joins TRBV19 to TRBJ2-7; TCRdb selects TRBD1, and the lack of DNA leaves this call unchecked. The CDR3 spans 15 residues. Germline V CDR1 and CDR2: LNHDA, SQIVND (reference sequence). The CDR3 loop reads CASSPTGGGTGEQYF.

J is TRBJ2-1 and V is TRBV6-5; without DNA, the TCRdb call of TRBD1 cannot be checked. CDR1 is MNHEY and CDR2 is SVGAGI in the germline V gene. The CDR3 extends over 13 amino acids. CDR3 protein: CASSYSPGDEQFF.

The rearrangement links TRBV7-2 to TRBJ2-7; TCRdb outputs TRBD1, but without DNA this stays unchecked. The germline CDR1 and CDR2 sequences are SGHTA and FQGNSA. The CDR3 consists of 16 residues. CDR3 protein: CASSPGPGATLHEQYF.

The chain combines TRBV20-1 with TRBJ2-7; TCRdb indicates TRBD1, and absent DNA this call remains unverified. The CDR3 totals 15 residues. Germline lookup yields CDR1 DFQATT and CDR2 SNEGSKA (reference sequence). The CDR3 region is CSAREVPQAGLEQYF.

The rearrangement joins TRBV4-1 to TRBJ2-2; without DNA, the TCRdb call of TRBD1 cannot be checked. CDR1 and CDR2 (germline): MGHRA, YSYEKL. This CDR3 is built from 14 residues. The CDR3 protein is CASSLGQNTGELFF.

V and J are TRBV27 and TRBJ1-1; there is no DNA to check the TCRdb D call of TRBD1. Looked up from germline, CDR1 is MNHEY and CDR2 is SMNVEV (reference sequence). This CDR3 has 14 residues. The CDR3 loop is CASSFVGGGNEAFF.

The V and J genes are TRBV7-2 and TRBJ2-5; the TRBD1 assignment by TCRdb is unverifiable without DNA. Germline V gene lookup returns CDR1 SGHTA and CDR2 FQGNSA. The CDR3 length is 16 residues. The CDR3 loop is CASSSSGRAREETQYF.

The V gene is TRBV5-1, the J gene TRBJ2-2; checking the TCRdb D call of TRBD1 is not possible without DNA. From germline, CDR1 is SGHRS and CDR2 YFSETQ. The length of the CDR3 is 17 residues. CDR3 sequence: CASSFEVGSVLTGELFF.

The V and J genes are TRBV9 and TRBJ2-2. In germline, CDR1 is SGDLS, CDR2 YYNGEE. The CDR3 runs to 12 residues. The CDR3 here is CASSKVTGELFF.

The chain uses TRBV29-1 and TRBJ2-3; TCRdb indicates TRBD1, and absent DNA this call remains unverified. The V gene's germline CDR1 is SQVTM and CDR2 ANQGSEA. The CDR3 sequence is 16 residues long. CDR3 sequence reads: CSVEDLGRGGTDTQYF.

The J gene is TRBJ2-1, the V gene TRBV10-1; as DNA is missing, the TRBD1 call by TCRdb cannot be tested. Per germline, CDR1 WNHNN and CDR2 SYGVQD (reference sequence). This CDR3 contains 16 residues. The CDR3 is CASSSRGASSYNEQFF.

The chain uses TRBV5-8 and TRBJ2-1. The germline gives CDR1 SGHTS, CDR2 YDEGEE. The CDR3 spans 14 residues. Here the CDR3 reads CASSLAGSYNEQFF.

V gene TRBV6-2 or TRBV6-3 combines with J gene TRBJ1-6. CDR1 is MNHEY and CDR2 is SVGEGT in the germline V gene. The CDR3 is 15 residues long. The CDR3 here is CASINSRQGHSPLHF.

CDR3: CASSPRWAGYNEQFF. V and J are TRBV28 and TRBJ2-1; as DNA is missing, the TRBD1 call by TCRdb cannot be tested. CDR1 MDHEN and CDR2 SYDVKM come from the germline V gene. The CDR3 extends over 15 amino acids.

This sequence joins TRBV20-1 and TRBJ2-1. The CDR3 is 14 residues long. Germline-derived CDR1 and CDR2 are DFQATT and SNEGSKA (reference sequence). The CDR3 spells CSARDLDLYNDQFF.

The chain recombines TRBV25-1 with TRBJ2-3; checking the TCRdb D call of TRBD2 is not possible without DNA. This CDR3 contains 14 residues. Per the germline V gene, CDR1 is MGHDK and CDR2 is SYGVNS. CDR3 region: CASLQGGWTDTQYF. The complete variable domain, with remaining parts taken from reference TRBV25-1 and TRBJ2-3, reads EADIYQTPRYLVIGTGKKITLECSQTMGHDKMYWYQQDPGMELHLIHYSYGVNSTEKGDLSSESTVSRIRTEHFPLTLESARPSHTSQYLCASLQGGWTDTQYFGPGTRLTVL.

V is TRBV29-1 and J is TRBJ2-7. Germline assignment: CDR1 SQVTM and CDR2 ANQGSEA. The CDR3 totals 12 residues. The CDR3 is CSVESENYEQYF.

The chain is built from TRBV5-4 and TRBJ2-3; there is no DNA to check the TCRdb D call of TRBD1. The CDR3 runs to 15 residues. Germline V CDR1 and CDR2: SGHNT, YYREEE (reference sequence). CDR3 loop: CASSITSQDRDTQYF.

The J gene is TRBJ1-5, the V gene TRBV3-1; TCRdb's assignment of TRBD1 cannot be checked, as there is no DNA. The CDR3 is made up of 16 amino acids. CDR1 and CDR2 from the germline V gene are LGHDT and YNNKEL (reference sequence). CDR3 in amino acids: CASSQGWTVGNQPQHF.

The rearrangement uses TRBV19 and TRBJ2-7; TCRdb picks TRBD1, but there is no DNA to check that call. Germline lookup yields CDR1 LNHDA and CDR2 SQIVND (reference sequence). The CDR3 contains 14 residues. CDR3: CASSPTGTPGEQYF. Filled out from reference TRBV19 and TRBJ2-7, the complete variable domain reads DGGITQSPKYLFRKEGQNVTLSCEQNLNHDAMYWYRQDPGQGLRLIYYSQIVNDFQKGDIAEGYSVSREKKESFPLTVTSAQKNPTAFYLCASSPTGTPGEQYFGPGTRLTVT.